One and the same sample provided the 19 T cell receptor beta chains below, sequenced in a study of post-analysis software for immune sequencing data. No antigen has been identified for these receptors. Included in the TCR beta cDNA libraries were unique molecular identifiers. TCRdb recomputed calls from the PCR reads with MiXCR, one row per CDR3 protein. The sample lists 700,000 to 800,000 distinct CDR3 sequences; 25% to 30% were seen once. Study results and limitations: TRBV5-6, TRBV5-1 and TRBV20-1 were among 4 or 5 TRBV segments more frequent in patients than controls.

Input material: blood. The receptors were sampled from a girl aged 5 to 17 with multiple sclerosis.

This sequence joins TRBV29-1 and TRBJ2-5; D unresolved. The CDR3 totals 13 residues. The V gene's germline CDR1 is SQVTM and CDR2 ANQGSEA. V was pared by 4 bases and J by 3 bases, with 12 bases between. The chain's CDR3 is CSVGTVSKETQYF. The CDR3 bases are TGCAGCGTTGGGACGGTCTCTAAAGAGACCCAGTACTTC.

This clonotype was seen a few times. The chain joins TRBV29-1 to TRBJ2-1, with a tentative D call TRBD2 (6 bases). Germline lookup yields CDR1 SQVTM and CDR2 ANQGSEA. With 7 bases removed from V and 3 bases from J, the gap between germline ends came to 13 bases. This CDR3 region has 13 residues. CDR3 sequence (DNA): TGCAGCGCCAGACTAGAGATCTACAATGAGCAGTTCTTC. Translating it yields CSARLEIYNEQFF.

This rearrangement joins TRBV7-2 to TRBJ2-1, with D unclear. V lost 1 base and J lost 5, with 9 bases in between. Per the germline V gene, CDR1 is SGHTA and CDR2 is FQGNSA. The CDR3 length is 14 residues. CDR3 in DNA: TGTGCCAGCAGCTTAGTTCCCCACCACAATGAGCAGTTCTTC. Translating it yields CASSLVPHHNEQFF.

This clonotype was picked up a small number of times. The rearrangement uses TRBV20-1 and TRBJ2-3; 10 positions match TRBD1. The CDR3 consists of 15 residues. Germline CDR1 is DFQATT and CDR2 is SNEGSKA (reference sequence). With 3 bases clipped from V and 9 bases from J, the junction kept 12 bases outside the gene matches. The CDR3 region is CSASADRGRTLTQYF. The DNA of the CDR3 is TGCAGTGCTAGTGCAGACAGGGGGCGGACGTTAACGCAGTATTTT.

This clonotype was counted only a few times. The chain joins TRBV7-2 to TRBJ2-7; D gene unclear. V shed 5 bases and J shed 0 bases, with 14 bases lying between them. This CDR3 spans 15 amino acids. Looked up from germline, CDR1 is SGHTA and CDR2 is FQGNSA. The CDR3 protein is CASSPEVKSSYEQYF. In DNA, the CDR3 is TGTGCCAGCAGCCCAGAGGTAAAGAGCTCCTACGAGCAGTACTTC. Full variable domain (missing parts from reference TRBV7-2 and TRBJ2-7): GAGVSQSPSNKVTEKGKDVELRCDPISGHTALYWYRQSLGQGLEFLIYFQGNSAPDKSGLPSDRFSAERTGGSVSTLTIQRTQQEDSAVYLCASSPEVKSSYEQYFGPGTRLTVT.

The rearrangement uses TRBV19 and TRBJ2-3, with TRBD2 matching over 8 bases. The CDR3 totals 14 residues. Germline V CDR1 and CDR2: LNHDA, SQIVND (reference sequence). After removal of 8 bases from V and 3 bases from J, the junction contained 7 bases not matched to a gene. For the CDR3, the DNA is TGTGCCAGTCACGGACTAGCTGGAACAGATACGCAGTATTTT. This sequence encodes CASHGLAGTDTQYF.

The chain links TRBV20-1 to TRBJ2-5; D call uncertain. Trimming took 0 bases from V and 3 from J, leaving 14 bases between them. CDR1 is DFQATT, CDR2 SNEGSKA, per germline (reference sequence). The length of the CDR3 is 15 residues. CDR3 DNA: TGCAGTGCTAGAGATCGGGTCGGGCTCAAAGAGACCCAGTACTTC. Translated: CSARDRVGLKETQYF.

The CDR3 loop reads CATSRSRSSRDEQFF. CDR3 sequence (DNA): TGTGCCACCAGCAGGAGCAGGTCCTCTCGGGATGAGCAGTTCTTC. The chain employs TRBV15 and TRBJ2-1; D unresolved. The CDR3 is 15 amino acids. Trimming took 3 bases from V and 8 from J, leaving 17 bases between them. Germline lookup yields CDR1 LNHNV and CDR2 YYDKDF (reference sequence).

The chain is built from TRBV20-1 and TRBJ2-1; D gene ambiguous. The germline CDR1 and CDR2 sequences are DFQATT and SNEGSKA (reference sequence). The CDR3 consists of 12 residues. The V and J ends lost 1 base and 10 bases respectively, with 11 bases between them. The CDR3 here is CSARADAWEQFF. CDR3 bases: TGCAGTGCTAGAGCCGACGCCTGGGAGCAGTTCTTC.

Many counts were recorded for this clonotype. The CDR3 region is CASSPTGTSVNNEQFF. The CDR3 bases are TGTGCCAGCAGTCCCACCGGGACTAGCGTAAACAATGAGCAGTTCTTC. The chain couples TRBV6-5 to TRBJ2-1, with TRBD2 matching over 10 bases. Per germline, CDR1 MNHEY and CDR2 SVGAGI. The V gene end was trimmed by 5 bases and the J gene end by 5 bases; junction bases not matched to a gene: 9. The CDR3 has 16 amino acids.

This clonotype has more than one count but fewer than ten. The gene calls are TRBV20-1 and TRBJ2-7, with 11 bases lining up with TRBD2. This CDR3 region has 16 residues. Germline loops: CDR1 DFQATT, CDR2 SNEGSKA (reference sequence). V was clipped by 5 bases and J by 1 base; unmatched bases: 10. The CDR3 nucleotides are TGCAGTGCTGACCCCGGGACTAGCGGTTCGTCCTACGAGCAGTACTTC. Its translation: CSADPGTSGSSYEQYF.

CDR3 nucleotide sequence: TGTGCCAGCAGAGGACAGTCCGCCCTGGCTAGCTATGGCTACACCTTC. It encodes CASRGQSALASYGYTF. The gene calls are TRBV7-2 and TRBJ1-2; tentative D call: TRBD1 (6 bases). CDR3 size: 16 residues. CDR1 is SGHTA and CDR2 is FQGNSA in the germline V gene. Trimming pared 6 bases from V and 4 bases from J, leaving 21 bases between.

CDR3 coding DNA: TGCAGTGCTAGAGATGTGGCGCAGGGGGCCACTGAAGCTTTCTTT. Its protein is CSARDVAQGATEAFF. The rearrangement uses TRBV20-1 and TRBJ1-1; 8 nucleotides match TRBD1. The V segment lost 0 bases and the J segment 4 bases; nucleotides outside the gene matches: 7. The CDR3 is 15 amino acids. Germline-derived CDR1 and CDR2 are DFQATT and SNEGSKA (reference sequence).

This clonotype was counted between two and nine times. The chain recombines TRBV28 with TRBJ2-1; 14 bases agree with TRBD2. The CDR3 length is 22 residues. Trimming took 3 bases from V and 9 from J; bases not matched to a gene: 25. CDR1 and CDR2 (germline): MDHEN, SYDVKM. In nucleotides, the CDR3 is TGTGCCAGCAGTTTCGTAAGGGTGTGGGTTTCGGGGACTAGCGGGGGATTCGGTGAGCAGTTCTTC. It specifies CASSFVRVWVSGTSGGFGEQFF.

This sequence joins TRBV2 and TRBJ2-1, with 7 bases lining up with TRBD1. The CDR3 sequence is 16 residues long. Germline V lookup: CDR1 SNHLY, CDR2 FYNNEI. The V segment lost 5 bases and the J segment 0 bases; nucleotides outside the gene matches: 7. CDR3 protein: CASSPGTEISYNEQFF. The CDR3 nucleotides are TGTGCCAGCAGTCCCGGGACAGAGATCTCCTACAATGAGCAGTTCTTC.

This rearrangement joins TRBV30 to TRBJ2-7, with D possibly being TRBD1 (5 bases). This CDR3 spans 14 amino acids. Trimming removed 5 bases at V and 6 bases at J, with 20 bases between. Per the germline V gene, CDR1 is GTSNPN and CDR2 is SVGIG (reference sequence). The CDR3 nucleotides read TGTGCCTGGGACAAGGGGCAGGGAATTAGCGAGCAGTACTTC. Protein sequence: CAWDKGQGISEQYF.

About this clonotype: Sequence at one end of the junction differs from germline and may be a read error. V and J are TRBV6-2 or TRBV6-3 and TRBJ2-1; D might be TRBD1 (6 bases). Germline assignment: CDR1 MNHEY and CDR2 SVGEGT. The CDR3 has 14 residues. CDR3 residues: CASTGTGSYNGQFF. CDR3 bases: TGTGCCAGCACGGGAACAGGGAGCTACAATGGGCAGTTCTTC.

V is TRBV7-2 and J is TRBJ2-3; unclear D gene. The CDR3 totals 15 residues. Trimming shortened V by 4 bases and J by 0 bases, and 11 bases separated the two germline ends. The germline gives CDR1 SGHTA, CDR2 FQGNSA. CDR3 bases: TGTGCCAGCAGCTCACCCGATCCTAGCACAGATACGCAGTATTTT. This translates into CASSSPDPSTDTQYF. Together with reference TRBV7-2 and TRBJ2-3, the CDR3 gives the full variable domain: GAGVSQSPSNKVTEKGKDVELRCDPISGHTALYWYRQSLGQGLEFLIYFQGNSAPDKSGLPSDRFSAERTGGSVSTLTIQRTQQEDSAVYLCASSSPDPSTDTQYFGPGTRLTVL.

This rearrangement joins TRBV4-2 to TRBJ2-3, with D tentatively TRBD2 (7 bases). V shed 2 bases and J shed 5 bases, with 14 bases lying between them. Germline assignment: CDR1 LGHNA and CDR2 YNFKEQ. The CDR3 has 15 residues. This CDR3 reads CASSQTGGREDTQYF. The CDR3 DNA sequence: TGTGCCAGCAGCCAAACCGGGGGGCGGGAAGATACGCAGTATTTT.